This T cell receptor beta chain originates from a study of T cells in Graves' hyperthyroidism and ophthalmopathy (dated by TCRdb to about 2019). Regarding the complete study: Peripheral blood samples were taken at initial diagnosis, before any treatment was given. To identify TCR V-J signatures that set the groups apart, the researchers used a discovery cohort of 100 patients, made up of 43 with Graves' ophthalmopathy and 55 to 65 with stable Graves' hyperthyroidism. Following sampling, methimazole starting at 30 mg daily was given to hyperthyroidism patients, and high-dose intravenous methylprednisolone was given to ophthalmopathy patients. Thyroid tissue and blood T-cell repertoires from roughly 6 Graves' hyperthyroidism patients were also compared in the study. Prospective prediction of ophthalmopathy was tested in an independent validation cohort of approximately 19 hyperthyroidism patients and 17 patients who later progressed to ophthalmopathy. According to the paper, TCR Vbeta CDR3 sequencing was carried out on some 130 peripheral blood samples, which came from under 50 ophthalmopathy, around 74 hyperthyroidism and some 17 progressor patients. The 100 discovery patients were randomly split 7:3 into training and test sets. The investigation overall reported the following: Most expanded thyroid clonotypes (frequency above 0.001) were also detected in blood, a finding suggesting that blood repertoires may reflect thyroid immune responses. In validation, progression to ophthalmopathy was predicted by the model with 70% to 71% sensitivity and roughly 72% specificity, a median of 6.5 months before onset. Sample size was not statistically predetermined, and blinding of investigators to group allocation was not performed. Ophthalmopathy was separated from stable hyperthyroidism by a 13 V-J signature model, with around 90% sensitivity and about 81% specificity obtained in cross-validation and 80%/75% obtained in testing.

Including the terminal cysteine and phenylalanine, the CDR3 comprises 17 residues. Only CDR3 DNA is held: 51 bases, read in frame from base 1. Sequences SGHTA (CDR1) and FQGNSA (CDR2) are obtained from the germline V gene. The V end loses 4 bases and the J end loses 0 bases, and a stretch of 18 bases separates them. The TCR beta CDR3 regions were amplified from RNA transcripts. A first-round RT-PCR of the TCR CDR3 used the HTBI primer set with the Qiagen OneStep RT-PCR kit. A second multiplex PCR round built the libraries, followed by size selection and purification. The libraries were sequenced on an Illumina HiSeq2000 using paired-end 100 bp reads. Per the source publication's procedure: Raw data were processed with SOAPnuke, discarding reads with adapters, uncalled bases, mean Phred below 15, or no exact constant-primer or identifier match. High-quality paired reads were merged using COPE v1.2.5, and each unique nucleotide sequence was defined as a clonotype. Clonotypes were aligned to IMGT TRBV, TRBD and TRBJ reference segments using MiTCR v1.1. Analysis was restricted to V-J combinations with a frequency above 0.0001, which covered 98% to 99.2% of repertoires. The TCS score was defined as the ratio of F50 (clonal expansion) to E x V (chaos), calculated using BLOSUM62-based TCRdist between CDR3 peptides within each V-J. Welch's t-statistics and random forest reduced roughly 530 V-J features to about 13, which were used in a naive Bayes classifier (R e1071). TCRdb took the public reads, trimmed them with fastp at Q25, ran MiXCR for clone calling and kept in-frame beta chains. Each record represents a unique CDR3 protein, reported with the most common genes and DNA among its rows. The V and J calls, along with clone size, are taken from TCRdb and not from the paper's own processing. This sample holds a few hundred thousand distinct CDR3 sequences; about a sixth were observed only once. Of the sample, approximately 60% is held by the ten largest clones.

Ophthalmopathy patients had moderately to severely active disease, with a Clinical Activity Score of 3 or more, a NOSPECS grade of 4 or more, and a disease duration of less than 3 months. Patients with uncontrolled infections, other autoimmune diseases, pregnancy or lactation were excluded. Diagnoses were based on clinical symptoms, serum thyroxine and TRAb, thyroid ultrasound and orbital computed tomography. Ficoll-Paque density gradient centrifugation was used to isolate PBMCs from 8 to 10 ml of fresh peripheral blood. Total RNA was extracted with Trizol reagent, and quality was checked on an Agilent 2100 Bioanalyzer. In regard to this clonotype: This clone's antigen is unknown. Per-base quality was not reported, and no clone a single base away is much larger than it.

Input material: blood. The chain links TRBV7-2 with TRBJ1-1; possibly the D gene is TRBD1, per 6 matching bases. The receptor was isolated from a woman aged 55 to 70 with Graves' ophthalmopathy. The DNA sequence is TGTGCCAGCAGCTCAAAACAAAACAGGGATTTGAACACTGAAGCTTTCTTT. Translated, it reads CASSSKQNRDLNTEAFF.